Below, 24 T cell receptor beta chains from the same sample are listed, as sequenced in a study of T cell responses to AZD1222 COVID-19 vaccine. Measured with immunoSEQ multiplex PCR; TCRdb has only the in-frame clones, and not every one. This table holds about 140,000 clones, roughly nine tenths found once. The input for sequencing was peripheral blood, taken on day 0 of AZD1222 vaccination. The receptors come from an adult in good health.

The CDR3 DNA sequence: TGTGCCAGCACCTTGACAGGGGGCACTGAAGCTTTCTTT. Translated, it gives CASTLTGGTEAFF. The rearrangement links TRBV2 to TRBJ1-1, with 9 bases lining up with TRBD1. The germline gives CDR1 SNHLY, CDR2 FYNNEI. This CDR3 comprises 13 residues. V lost 7 bases and J lost 4; bases outside the gene matches: 4.

This sequence joins TRBV7-3 and TRBJ1-1, with 7 bases matching TRBD1. Trimming removed 5 bases from V and 9 bases from J; junction bases left unmatched: 9. The CDR3 totals 13 residues. Per germline, CDR1 SGHTA and CDR2 FQGTGA. CDR3 coding DNA: TGTGCCAGCAGCCCCGCCGAGGGGGCACAAGCTTTCTTT. Protein product: CASSPAEGAQAFF.

The V gene is TRBV29-1, the J gene TRBJ1-1; D uncertain. The CDR3 loop spans 11 amino acids. V shed 4 bases and J shed 4 bases, with 7 bases lying between them. In germline, CDR1 is SQVTM, CDR2 ANQGSEA. Written as DNA, the CDR3 is TGCAGCGTTGGCACGGGCACTGAAGCTTTCTTT. Amino acids: CSVGTGTEAFF.

The chain uses TRBV24-1 and TRBJ2-1; possible D gene TRBD1, 5 bases. V was pared by 4 bases and J by 4 bases, with 16 bases between. CDR3 length equals 16 residues. CDR1 is KGHDR and CDR2 is SFDVKD in the germline V gene. The CDR3: CATSDTTGAEYNEQFF. CDR3 sequence (DNA): TGTGCCACCAGTGACACAACAGGAGCAGAGTACAATGAGCAGTTCTTC.

The chain links TRBV10-3 to TRBJ1-5, with D hard to call. Looked up from germline, CDR1 is ENHRY and CDR2 is SYGVKD. The CDR3 spans 14 residues. Trimming stripped 3 bases from V and 0 bases from J, with 6 bases between. The CDR3 DNA reads TGTGCCATCAGTGAAAGACTTAGCAATCAGCCCCAGCATTTT. This codes for CAISERLSNQPQHF.

The chain uses TRBV6-1 and TRBJ2-7; no reliable D call. V was shortened by 0 bases and J by 6 bases, with 3 bases between the two germline ends. This CDR3 comprises 11 residues. Germline-derived CDR1 and CDR2 are MNHNS and SASEGT. CDR3 region: CASSEAPEQYF. In DNA, the CDR3 is TGTGCCAGCAGTGAAGCCCCCGAGCAGTACTTC.

J is TRBJ1-5 and V is TRBV3-1 (or the pseudogene TRBV3-2); D possibly corresponds to TRBD1 (5 bases). Per germline, CDR1 LGHDT and CDR2 YNNKEL (reference sequence). The CDR3 is made up of 14 amino acids. Trimming took 11 bases from V and 6 from J, leaving 20 bases between them. The CDR3 DNA reads TGTGCCGCAGGGTCAGGATGGTCTAGTCAGCCCCAGCATTTT. Protein sequence: CAAGSGWSSQPQHF.

V and J are TRBV3-1 (or the pseudogene TRBV3-2) and TRBJ2-1, with 7 nucleotides matching TRBD2. This CDR3 comprises 16 residues. The germline CDR1 and CDR2 sequences are LGHDT and YNNKEL (reference sequence). Germline trimming cut 1 base from V and 0 bases from J; bases unmatched to any gene: 3. CDR3 amino acids: CASSQGLADSYNEQFF. DNA of the CDR3: TGTGCCAGCAGCCAAGGGCTAGCGGACTCCTACAATGAGCAGTTCTTC.

The rearrangement uses TRBV5-5 and TRBJ2-7; no clear D. V shed 3 bases and J shed 6 bases, with 16 bases lying between them. From germline, CDR1 is SGHKS and CDR2 YYEKEE (reference sequence). CDR3 length equals 14 residues. The CDR3 bases are TGTGCCAGCAGCTCGTGGCCCTCCACCCGCGAGCAGTACTTC. Protein sequence: CASSSWPSTREQYF. Full variable domain (remainder filled in from reference TRBV5-5 and TRBJ2-7): DAGVTQSPTHLIKTRGQQVTLRCSPISGHKSVSWYQQVLGQGPQFIFQYYEKEERGRGNFPDRFSARQFPNYSSELNVNALLLGDSALYLCASSSWPSTREQYFGPGTRLTVT.

V gene TRBV29-1 combines with J gene TRBJ1-5; 7 nucleotides match TRBD1. With V trimmed by 4 bases and J by 1 base, 4 bases remained unmatched. Germline V CDR1 and CDR2: SQVTM, ANQGSEA. This CDR3 region has 14 residues. The CDR3 DNA follows: TGCAGCGTTGGGACAGGCGGGAGCAATCAGCCCCAGCATTTT. It yields the protein CSVGTGGSNQPQHF. The full variable domain, completed using reference TRBV29-1 and TRBJ1-5, is SAVISQKPSRDICQRGTSLTIQCQVDSQVTMMFWYRQQPGQSLTLIATANQGSEATYESGFVIDKFPISRPNLTFSTLTVSNMSPEDSSIYLCSVGTGGSNQPQHFGDGTRLSIL.

This clone was seen a single time. V gene TRBV10-3 combines with J gene TRBJ1-1; 12 nucleotides line up with TRBD1. The CDR3 totals 15 residues. Germline assignment: CDR1 ENHRY and CDR2 SYGVKD. J was trimmed by 11 bases and V by 4 bases; bases with no gene match: 11. The DNA of the CDR3 is TGTGCCATCAGTGTAGGGACAGGGGGCGATTCGATGGCTTTCTTT. As protein: CAISVGTGGDSMAFF.

CDR3 residues: CASSHGLATTYEQYF. The CDR3 DNA reads as TGTGCCAGCAGCCACGGACTAGCGACAACCTACGAGCAGTACTTC. The rearrangement links TRBV6-2 or TRBV6-3 to TRBJ2-7; TRBD2 agrees at 9 bases. Trimming at V came to 6 bases and at J to 2 bases, leaving 8 bases not matched to a gene. From germline, CDR1 is MNHEY and CDR2 SVGEGT. The CDR3 contains 15 residues.

This chain joins TRBV7-3 and TRBJ1-2; D call uncertain. Trimming took off 1 base at V and 2 bases at J, with 14 bases between the two ends. CDR1 is SGHTA, CDR2 FQGTGA, per germline. The CDR3 has 16 amino acids. The CDR3 loop is CASSLSGVWENYGYTF. CDR3 DNA sequence: TGTGCCAGCAGCTTAAGCGGAGTTTGGGAAAACTATGGCTACACCTTC. Complete variable domain (other parts from reference TRBV7-3 and TRBJ1-2): GAGVSQTPSNKVTEKGKYVELRCDPISGHTALYWYRQSLGQGPEFLIYFQGTGAADDSGLPNDRFFAVRPEGSVSTLKIQRTERGDSAVYLCASSLSGVWENYGYTFGSGTRLTVV.

The chain couples TRBV15 to TRBJ1-6, with D possibly being TRBD1 (5 bases). V was shortened by 5 bases and J by 7 bases, with 6 bases between the two germline ends. The germline V gene encodes CDR1 LNHNV and CDR2 YYDKDF (reference sequence). The CDR3 is 12 residues long. DNA for the CDR3: TGTGCCACCAGCCCAGGGAATTCACCCCTCCACTTT. It yields the protein CATSPGNSPLHF.

The chain carries TRBV6-5 and TRBJ1-1; TRBD1 agrees at 8 bases. The CDR3 is 15 residues long. Unmatched junction bases numbered 8, after V lost 6 bases and J lost 2 bases. CDR1 is MNHEY, CDR2 SVGAGI, per germline. DNA of the CDR3: TGTGCCAGCAGCAGGAACAGGGGGGAAAACACTGAAGCTTTCTTT. Protein product: CASSRNRGENTEAFF.

The chain couples TRBV4-3 to TRBJ2-2; the D call may be TRBD1 or TRBD2 (5 bases each). The V gene's germline CDR1 is LGHNA and CDR2 YSLEER. This CDR3 region has 15 residues. Trimming cost V 1 base and J 6 bases, with 12 bases left between them. The CDR3 coding sequence is TGCGCCAGCAGCCAAGTAGGGGCGGGCGCCGGGGAGCTGTTTTTT. Amino acids: CASSQVGAGAGELFF.

The J gene is TRBJ1-1, the V gene TRBV15; no definite D call. V lost 0 bases, J lost 10 bases, and 15 bases lay in between. Germline CDR1 is LNHNV and CDR2 is YYDKDF (reference sequence). The CDR3 is made up of 14 amino acids. Written as DNA, the CDR3 is TGTGCCACCAGCAGAGATCGCGGCAGACTAAGAGCTTTCTTT. It is translated as CATSRDRGRLRAFF.

This clone was seen just once. The chain joins TRBV6-1 to TRBJ1-5; TRBD1 agrees at 11 bases. This CDR3 region has 17 residues. J lost 2 bases, V lost 4 bases, and 7 bases had no gene match. Germline values: CDR1 MNHNS, CDR2 SASEGT. The CDR3 bases are TGTGCCAGCAGTGCCATGGACAGGGGGCGCGGCAATCAGCCCCAGCATTTT. Translating it yields CASSAMDRGRGNQPQHF.

The chain carries TRBV5-1 and TRBJ2-1; no firm D call. Deletions cut 1 base from V and 8 bases from J, with 22 bases between. The CDR3 sequence is 17 residues long. The germline gives CDR1 SGHRS, CDR2 YFSETQ. The CDR3 protein is CASSLLYYYLDSDEQFF. The CDR3 DNA is TGCGCCAGCAGCTTGTTGTATTACTACCTCGATTCGGATGAGCAGTTCTTC. Combining the CDR3 with reference TRBV5-1 and TRBJ2-1 gives the whole variable domain KAGVTQTPRYLIKTRGQQVTLSCSPISGHRSVSWYQQTPGQGLQFLFEYFSETQRNKGNFPGRFSGRQFSNSRSEMNVSTLELGDSALYLCASSLLYYYLDSDEQFFGPGTRLTVL.

The rearrangement joins TRBV4-2 to TRBJ2-1, with 11 bases that match TRBD2. CDR3 size: 16 residues. Germline values: CDR1 LGHNA, CDR2 YNFKEQ. With V trimmed by 4 bases and J by 5 bases, 7 bases remained unmatched. CDR3 in amino acids: CASSLGGLAGNNEQFF. The CDR3 nucleotides read TGTGCCAGCAGCCTAGGAGGACTAGCGGGTAACAATGAGCAGTTCTTC.

The J gene is TRBJ1-1, the V gene TRBV11-2, with 7 bases that match TRBD1. CDR1 is SGHAT, CDR2 FQNNGV, per germline. V gave up 6 bases and J gave up 0 bases; unmatched junction bases: 1. CDR3 length: 13 residues. CDR3 loop: CASSQGVNTEAFF. CDR3 DNA sequence: TGTGCCAGCAGTCAGGGGGTGAACACTGAAGCTTTCTTT.

This clone was recorded only once. The chain uses TRBV28 and TRBJ1-6; no reliable D call. Deletions cut 6 bases from V and 7 bases from J, with 10 bases between. The CDR3 sequence is 13 residues long. Germline CDR1 is MDHEN and CDR2 is SYDVKM. The CDR3 bases are TGTGCCAGCAGGCGGCAGGAAAATTCACCCCTCCACTTT. This encodes CASRRQENSPLHF.

The V and J genes are TRBV6-5 and TRBJ1-1; D ambiguous. The V gene's germline CDR1 is MNHEY and CDR2 SVGAGI. The ends were cut back, 2 bases at V and 8 bases at J, with 6 bases in the middle. The CDR3 is 11 residues long. The CDR3 DNA sequence: TGTGCCAGCAGTTACCGGGAAGAAGCTTTCTTT. Amino acid sequence: CASSYREEAFF.

The V gene is TRBV19, the J gene TRBJ1-5, with TRBD1 matching 7 bases. From germline, CDR1 is LNHDA and CDR2 SQIVND (reference sequence). V was pared by 6 bases and J by 2 bases, with 10 bases of the junction left unmatched. This CDR3 is built from 16 residues. The DNA for the CDR3 is TGTGCCAGTAGGGTGGGACAGCCGTTTGGCAATCAGCCCCAGCATTTT. Amino acids: CASRVGQPFGNQPQHF.